The 4 T cell receptor beta chains below come from one sample, sequenced in a study of T cells in Graves' hyperthyroidism and ophthalmopathy. Amplified TCR beta CDR3 regions derived from RNA transcripts. The TCR CDR3 first-round RT-PCR relied on the HTBI primer set. TCRdb reprocessed the multiplex PCR reads with MiXCR, giving one entry per CDR3 protein. The sample has roughly 660,000 distinct CDR3 sequences, 15% to 20% seen once. The sequenced material came from blood. The receptors here all came from a man aged 45 to 65 with Graves' hyperthyroidism.

This clonotype has just a few counts. This chain joins TRBV29-1 and TRBJ1-1; a weak D match, TRBD1 (5 bases). In germline, CDR1 is SQVTM, CDR2 ANQGSEA. Trimming shortened V by 7 bases and J by 3 bases, and 21 bases separated the two germline ends. This CDR3 contains 15 residues. This CDR3 reads CSASGTHWEDTEAFF. The CDR3 nucleotides read TGCAGCGCCTCCGGGACTCACTGGGAGGACACTGAAGCTTTCTTT.

This clonotype was detected many times. The chain joins TRBV7-2 to TRBJ2-5; TRBD2 is a possible D gene (6 bases). The CDR3 runs to 15 residues. With 3 bases removed from V and 4 bases from J, the gap between germline ends came to 15 bases. Per the germline V gene, CDR1 is SGHTA and CDR2 is FQGNSA. CDR3 loop: CASSFGGAAGETQYF. The CDR3 nucleotides read TGTGCCAGCAGCTTCGGGGGAGCGGCGGGAGAGACCCAGTACTTC.

J is TRBJ2-7 and V is TRBV13; a possible D gene is TRBD1 (6 bases). V lost 5 bases and J 0 bases, leaving 17 bases between the germline ends. Germline CDR1 PRHDT, CDR2 FYEKMQ (reference sequence). CDR3 size: 16 residues. The CDR3 sequence is CASSESTGASSYEQYF. In DNA, the CDR3 is TGTGCCAGCAGCGAATCGACAGGAGCCAGCTCCTACGAGCAGTACTTC.

This clonotype showed up just a few times. J is TRBJ1-4 and V is TRBV19; D not resolved. V lost 2 bases to trimming and J lost 3 bases, with 7 bases between them. CDR1 LNHDA and CDR2 SQIVND come from the germline V gene (reference sequence). The CDR3 sequence is 14 residues long. CDR3: CASSIMGSNEKLFF. The CDR3 region has the DNA TGTGCCAGTAGTATAATGGGTTCTAATGAAAAACTGTTTTTT.